These 28 T cell receptor beta chains originate from one sample sequenced in a study of Ad26.COV2.S vaccination and SARS-CoV-2 variants. The protocol was immunoSEQ multiplex PCR, while the TCRdb copy is restricted to in-frame clones and leaves out a portion. Of about 350,000 clones listed, 87% are singletons. Treatment of the sample: some 20 received Ad26.COV2.S at low or high dose, single or two shots; 5 received placebo; per-sample allocation not given. Sampling was performed 63 days after the first vaccine or placebo injection. Sequencing was performed on peripheral blood, taken in a trial of Ad26.COV2.S vaccine versus placebo. These receptors all come from a person aged 18-60 years who received the Ad26.COV2.S COVID-19 vaccine or a placebo.

A few counts support this clone. The gene calls are TRBV24-1 and TRBJ1-1; D is ambiguous. The CDR3 runs to 17 residues. V was shortened by 1 base and J by 5 bases, with 19 bases between the two germline ends. Germline CDR1 and CDR2: KGHDR and SFDVKD. The CDR3 loop is CATSDFRRPGGYTEAFF. CDR3 DNA sequence: TGTGCCACCAGTGATTTTCGAAGGCCGGGAGGATATACTGAAGCTTTCTTT.

The chain uses TRBV29-1 and TRBJ1-1; 7 bases match TRBD1. The V gene's germline CDR1 is SQVTM and CDR2 ANQGSEA. The V gene end was trimmed by 0 bases and the J gene end by 1 base; junction bases not matched to a gene: 5. CDR3 length: 15 residues. The CDR3 region is CSVEDRGDRNTEAFF. The CDR3, as DNA: TGCAGCGTTGAAGATAGGGGGGACAGGAACACTGAAGCTTTCTTT. Drawing the rest from reference TRBV29-1 and TRBJ1-1, the complete variable domain is SAVISQKPSRDICQRGTSLTIQCQVDSQVTMMFWYRQQPGQSLTLIATANQGSEATYESGFVIDKFPISRPNLTFSTLTVSNMSPEDSSIYLCSVEDRGDRNTEAFFGQGTRLTVV.

The chain employs TRBV29-1 and TRBJ1-1, with D hard to call. V was pared by 7 bases and J by 4 bases, with 13 bases between. In germline, CDR1 is SQVTM, CDR2 ANQGSEA. The CDR3 length is 12 residues. The chain's CDR3 is CSASQLSTEAFF. The CDR3, as DNA: TGCAGCGCCTCACAGCTATCCACTGAAGCTTTCTTT.

The rearrangement uses TRBV6-5 and TRBJ1-1, with D unresolved. The CDR3 consists of 15 residues. CDR1 and CDR2 (germline): MNHEY, SVGAGI. V lost 2 bases and J 0 bases, leaving 10 bases between the germline ends. CDR3 loop: CASSYPRTLNTEAFF. For the CDR3, the DNA is TGTGCCAGCAGTTACCCCCGGACGCTGAACACTGAAGCTTTCTTT.

Details on this clone: The identical CDR3 is also encoded by other nucleotide sequences in the sample. The genes are TRBV9 and TRBJ2-7, with D tentatively TRBD1 (5 bases). The V end was cut by 4 bases, the J end by 0 bases, with 11 bases between. The germline gives CDR1 SGDLS, CDR2 YYNGEE. The CDR3 sequence is 14 residues long. CDR3 residues: CASSPRQSSYEQYF. In DNA form, the CDR3 reads TGTGCCAGCAGCCCCAGACAGAGCTCCTACGAGCAGTACTTC.

The rearrangement links TRBV9 to TRBJ1-3, with D possibly being TRBD1 (5 bases). Germline assignment: CDR1 SGDLS and CDR2 YYNGEE. This CDR3 has 14 residues. Trimming left V 4 bases short and J 8 bases short, with 16 bases between. The DNA of the CDR3 is TGTGCCAGCAGCCCATCGTATGGGGGTTACACCATATATTTT. Amino acid sequence: CASSPSYGGYTIYF. The whole variable domain, remainder taken from reference TRBV9 and TRBJ1-3, is DSGVTQTPKHLITATGQRVTLRCSPRSGDLSVYWYQQSLDQGLQFLIQYYNGEERAKGNILERFSAQQFPDLHSELNLSSLELGDSALYFCASSPSYGGYTIYFGEGSWLTVV.

This clone was observed a handful of times. The chain links TRBV4-1 to TRBJ1-5, with a tentative D call TRBD1 (6 bases). In germline, CDR1 is MGHRA, CDR2 YSYEKL. The CDR3 runs to 14 residues. Trimming removed 1 base from V and 6 bases from J, with 10 bases in between. CDR3 DNA sequence: TGCGCCAGCAGCCAAGGAGTACAGGGTCAGCCCCAGCATTTT. This sequence encodes CASSQGVQGQPQHF.

CDR3 in DNA: TGTGCCAGCAGTTACCTTCCCGTTACCTACGAGCAGTACTTC. Protein sequence: CASSYLPVTYEQYF. The chain uses TRBV6-2 or TRBV6-3 and TRBJ2-7; D call uncertain. The CDR3 is 14 amino acids. V was cut by 2 bases and J by 2 bases, with 10 bases left in between. CDR1 is MNHEY, CDR2 SVGEGT, per germline.

The CDR3 nucleotides are TGTGCCAGCAGCTCATGGGGGACAGGAGATGGCTACACCTTC. The encoded protein is CASSSWGTGDGYTF. The V call is TRBV6-6, the J call TRBJ1-2; 8 nucleotides match TRBD1. Trimming took 6 bases from V and 6 from J; bases not matched to a gene: 9. CDR3 size: 14 residues. Per germline, CDR1 MNHNY and CDR2 SVGAGI (reference sequence).

The chain is built from TRBV4-3 and TRBJ2-7, with 8 bases lining up with TRBD1. J lost 2 bases, V lost 0 bases, and 12 bases had no gene match. CDR1 is LGHNA and CDR2 is YSLEER in the germline V gene. The CDR3 spans 18 residues. CDR3 sequence: CASSQDRSRQGLTYEQYF. The CDR3 DNA is TGCGCCAGCAGCCAAGATCGTTCCCGACAGGGGTTGACCTACGAGCAGTACTTC.

This clone was seen a handful of times. The V and J genes are TRBV9 and TRBJ2-3; TRBD1 or TRBD2 may be the D gene (6 bases each). CDR1 and CDR2 from the germline V gene are SGDLS and YYNGEE. V lost 0 bases, J lost 2 bases, and 16 bases lay in between. CDR3 length equals 17 residues. The CDR3 loop is CASSVAGVGGPTDTQYF. CDR3 nucleotide sequence: TGTGCCAGCAGCGTAGCTGGGGTAGGGGGGCCCACAGATACGCAGTATTTT.

This chain joins TRBV12-3 or TRBV12-4 and TRBJ1-2; D gene ambiguous. The CDR3 has 13 residues. V lost 3 bases to trimming and J lost 8 bases, with 13 bases between them. The CDR3 reads CASSLAVSSGYTF. The CDR3 bases are TGTGCCAGCAGTTTGGCAGTCAGTTCCGGCTACACCTTC.

The chain employs TRBV9 and TRBJ1-5; 10 bases are shared with TRBD1. The length of the CDR3 is 16 residues. The germline V gene encodes CDR1 SGDLS and CDR2 YYNGEE. Losses at the gene ends were 4 bases for V and 3 bases for J; bases not matched to a gene: 7. The CDR3 here is CASSRGDRGPNQPQHF. The CDR3 nucleotides read TGTGCCAGCAGCCGCGGGGACAGGGGACCCAATCAGCCCCAGCATTTT.

The chain employs TRBV7-8 and TRBJ1-1; D is undetermined. V was shortened by 3 bases and J by 5 bases, with 7 bases between the two germline ends. CDR1 is SGHVS, CDR2 FQNEAQ, per germline. The CDR3 totals 12 residues. The CDR3 nucleotides are TGTGCCAGCAGCTTGCTGTTGACTGAAGCTTTCTTT. Amino acids: CASSLLLTEAFF.

This clone was recorded once. The rearrangement joins TRBV7-9 to TRBJ2-1; D not resolved. The germline CDR1 and CDR2 sequences are SEHNR and FQNEAQ (reference sequence). This CDR3 is 15 amino acids long. Trimming removed 5 bases from V and 1 base from J, with 12 bases in between. CDR3 DNA: TGTGCCAGCAGCCCCGGGCGTAATTCCTACAATGAGCAGTTCTTC. It is translated as CASSPGRNSYNEQFF.

CDR3 residues: CASSLGDTYTEAFF. The CDR3 DNA sequence: TGCGCCAGCAGCTTGGGGGACACCTACACTGAAGCTTTCTTT. This chain links TRBV5-1 with TRBJ1-1, with a possible D match to TRBD1 (6 bases). Trimming cost V 0 bases and J 3 bases, with 9 bases left between them. CDR3 length equals 14 residues. Germline V CDR1 and CDR2: SGHRS, YFSETQ.

The chain uses TRBV4-1 and TRBJ2-7; 9 nucleotides align to TRBD1. The CDR3 is 15 residues long. The germline V gene has CDR1 MGHRA and CDR2 YSYEKL. With 3 bases clipped from V and 4 bases from J, the junction kept 7 bases outside the gene matches. The CDR3 nucleotides are TGCGCCAGCAGCCACGGACAGGGGTTTAGATACGAGCAGTACTTC. Translated, it gives CASSHGQGFRYEQYF.

The gene calls are TRBV9 and TRBJ2-1; D ambiguous. Per germline, CDR1 SGDLS and CDR2 YYNGEE. This CDR3 has 16 amino acids. Trimming left V 0 bases short and J 0 bases short, with 10 bases between. CDR3 residues: CASSVEFKSSYNEQFF. In DNA form, the CDR3 reads TGTGCCAGCAGCGTAGAGTTCAAAAGCTCCTACAATGAGCAGTTCTTC.

The rearrangement uses TRBV20-1 and TRBJ2-7; the D gene could be TRBD1 or TRBD2 (5 bases each). V lost 3 bases to trimming and J lost 2 bases, with 11 bases between them. The CDR3 has 13 residues. Germline lookup yields CDR1 DFQATT and CDR2 SNEGSKA (reference sequence). CDR3 bases: TGCAGTGCTAGTCCGGGGACCCCCTACGAGCAGTACTTC. Translation: CSASPGTPYEQYF.

The rearrangement uses TRBV4-1 and TRBJ2-7; D may be TRBD1 (5 bases). Trimming removed 0 bases at V and 2 bases at J, with 11 bases between. Germline V gene data show CDR1 as MGHRA and CDR2 as YSYEKL. CDR3 length: 15 amino acids. CDR3 sequence: CASSQDPQGTYEQYF. For the CDR3, the DNA is TGCGCCAGCAGCCAAGACCCTCAGGGAACCTACGAGCAGTACTTC.

This clone was detected a few times. The chain uses TRBV4-1 and TRBJ2-1; TRBD2 is a possible D gene (6 bases). V was clipped by 1 base and J by 5 bases, with 9 bases between them. The germline CDR1 and CDR2 sequences are MGHRA and YSYEKL. The CDR3 sequence is 14 residues long. The CDR3 region is CASSQGLGDNEQFF. The CDR3 DNA sequence: TGCGCCAGCAGCCAAGGACTAGGAGACAATGAGCAGTTCTTC.

The chain is built from TRBV6-5 and TRBJ2-7; D might be TRBD2 (5 bases). Germline V gene lookup returns CDR1 MNHEY and CDR2 SVGAGI. This CDR3 has 13 residues. Trimming cost V 6 bases and J 6 bases, with 15 bases left between them. CDR3 bases: TGTGCCAGCAGCCCAGCGGCAGTTCGCGAGCAGTACTTC. Translated, it gives CASSPAAVREQYF.

V is TRBV11-3 and J is TRBJ2-5; 9 nucleotides match TRBD1. J gave up 4 bases and V 6 bases, and 9 bases lay outside the gene matches. Germline CDR1 reads SGHNT; CDR2 reads YENEEA. The CDR3 runs to 15 residues. CDR3 region: CASSTGTGLGETQYF. In DNA, the CDR3 is TGTGCCAGCAGTACCGGGACAGGGTTGGGAGAGACCCAGTACTTC. Full variable domain (outside the CDR3, taken from reference TRBV11-3 and TRBJ2-5): EAGVVQSPRYKIIEKKQPVAFWCNPISGHNTLYWYLQNLGQGPELLIRYENEEAVDDSQLPKDRFSAERLKGVDSTLKIQPAELGDSAVYLCASSTGTGLGETQYFGPGTRLLVL.

DNA of the CDR3: TGTGCCAGCAGCTTGGGCACGATGGAGCCCCAGCATTTT. Protein product: CASSLGTMEPQHF. This chain uses TRBV7-9 with TRBJ1-5; D ambiguous. Germline V lookup: CDR1 SEHNR, CDR2 FQNEAQ (reference sequence). Trimming cost V 3 bases and J 8 bases, with 11 bases left between them. This CDR3 is 13 amino acids long. Complete variable domain (other parts from reference TRBV7-9 and TRBJ1-5): DTGVSQNPRHKITKRGQNVTFRCDPISEHNRLYWYRQTLGQGPEFLTYFQNEAQLEKSRLLSDRFSAERPKGSFSTLEIQRTEQGDSAMYLCASSLGTMEPQHFGDGTRLSIL.

The chain uses TRBV11-2 and TRBJ2-5; D uncertain. The CDR3 runs 14 residues. From germline, CDR1 is SGHAT and CDR2 FQNNGV. The V and J ends lost 1 base and 1 base respectively, with 7 bases between them. In nucleotides, the CDR3 is TGTGCCAGCAGCTTAGGTGGATTCCAAGAGACCCAGTACTTC. Translating it yields CASSLGGFQETQYF. Variable domain in full (rest from reference TRBV11-2 and TRBJ2-5): EAGVAQSPRYKIIEKRQSVAFWCNPISGHATLYWYQQILGQGPKLLIQFQNNGVVDDSQLPKDRFSAERLKGVDSTLKIQPAKLEDSAVYLCASSLGGFQETQYFGPGTRLLVL.

This clone was detected only a few times. The chain carries TRBV7-2 and TRBJ2-7, with D tentatively TRBD2 (5 bases). The ends were cut back, 6 bases at V and 1 base at J, with 16 bases in the middle. Germline loops: CDR1 SGHTA, CDR2 FQGNSA. CDR3 length equals 15 residues. CDR3 loop: CASRPKLDGSYEQYF. CDR3 nucleotides: TGTGCCAGCAGACCAAAACTAGACGGTTCCTACGAGCAGTACTTC.

The V call is TRBV6-1, the J call TRBJ1-5; unclear D gene. Trimming left V 3 bases short and J 7 bases short, with 4 bases between. Per the germline V gene, CDR1 is MNHNS and CDR2 is SASEGT. This CDR3 is 11 amino acids long. DNA of the CDR3: TGTGCCAGCAGTGACATGCAGCCCCAGCATTTT. It specifies CASSDMQPQHF.

The chain has TRBV7-8 and TRBJ1-6, with TRBD1 matching 8 bases. The CDR3 runs 14 residues. The ends lost 5 bases at V and 10 bases at J; junction bases unmatched: 7. Germline V lookup: CDR1 SGHVS, CDR2 FQNEAQ. CDR3 protein: CASSGDRKNSPLHF. The CDR3 region has the DNA TGTGCCAGCAGCGGGGACAGGAAAAACTCACCCCTCCACTTT. Supplemented by reference TRBV7-8 and TRBJ1-6, the full variable domain reads GAGVSQSPRYKVAKRGQDVALRCDPISGHVSLFWYQQALGQGPEFLTYFQNEAQLDKSGLPSDRFFAERPEGSVSTLKIQRTQQEDSAVYLCASSGDRKNSPLHFGNGTRLTVT.